This T cell receptor beta chain was retrieved from a study of T cell clones after liver transplantation. On the study more broadly: Samples came from ITN030ST, which attempted immunosuppression withdrawal within 2 years of liver transplantation. Until 12-24 months post-transplant, subjects got standard immunosuppression and no induction.

The V gene's germline CDR1 is SQVTM and CDR2 ANQGSEA. With 5 bases clipped from V and 7 bases from J, the junction kept 7 bases outside the gene matches. This CDR3 has 13 amino acids. About this clone: Its antigen remains unknown.

TCRdb's copy holds only in-frame clones and misses some; the assay was immunoSEQ multiplex PCR. The repertoire holds roughly 18,000 clones, 85% to 90% seen once, with roughly 13% in the top ten. Broader study findings: Conclusions were preliminary, with small, heterogeneous patient groups. The donor-reactive repertoire was only partly measurable in two subjects, lacking donor cells.

The source is a human patient who received a liver transplant. Some T cells may be provided by the graft donor. The specimen was CD8+ T cells from blood, collected roughly 3.5 years after liver transplant. The rearrangement links TRBV29-1 to TRBJ1-4; TRBD1 agrees at 7 bases. CDR3 in DNA: TGCAGCGTTATACAGGGGCCAAGTGAAAAACTGTTTTTT. Its translation is CSVIQGPSEKLFF. Filled out from reference TRBV29-1 and TRBJ1-4, the complete variable domain reads SAVISQKPSRDICQRGTSLTIQCQVDSQVTMMFWYRQQPGQSLTLIATANQGSEATYESGFVIDKFPISRPNLTFSTLTVSNMSPEDSSIYLCSVIQGPSEKLFFGSGTQLSVL.